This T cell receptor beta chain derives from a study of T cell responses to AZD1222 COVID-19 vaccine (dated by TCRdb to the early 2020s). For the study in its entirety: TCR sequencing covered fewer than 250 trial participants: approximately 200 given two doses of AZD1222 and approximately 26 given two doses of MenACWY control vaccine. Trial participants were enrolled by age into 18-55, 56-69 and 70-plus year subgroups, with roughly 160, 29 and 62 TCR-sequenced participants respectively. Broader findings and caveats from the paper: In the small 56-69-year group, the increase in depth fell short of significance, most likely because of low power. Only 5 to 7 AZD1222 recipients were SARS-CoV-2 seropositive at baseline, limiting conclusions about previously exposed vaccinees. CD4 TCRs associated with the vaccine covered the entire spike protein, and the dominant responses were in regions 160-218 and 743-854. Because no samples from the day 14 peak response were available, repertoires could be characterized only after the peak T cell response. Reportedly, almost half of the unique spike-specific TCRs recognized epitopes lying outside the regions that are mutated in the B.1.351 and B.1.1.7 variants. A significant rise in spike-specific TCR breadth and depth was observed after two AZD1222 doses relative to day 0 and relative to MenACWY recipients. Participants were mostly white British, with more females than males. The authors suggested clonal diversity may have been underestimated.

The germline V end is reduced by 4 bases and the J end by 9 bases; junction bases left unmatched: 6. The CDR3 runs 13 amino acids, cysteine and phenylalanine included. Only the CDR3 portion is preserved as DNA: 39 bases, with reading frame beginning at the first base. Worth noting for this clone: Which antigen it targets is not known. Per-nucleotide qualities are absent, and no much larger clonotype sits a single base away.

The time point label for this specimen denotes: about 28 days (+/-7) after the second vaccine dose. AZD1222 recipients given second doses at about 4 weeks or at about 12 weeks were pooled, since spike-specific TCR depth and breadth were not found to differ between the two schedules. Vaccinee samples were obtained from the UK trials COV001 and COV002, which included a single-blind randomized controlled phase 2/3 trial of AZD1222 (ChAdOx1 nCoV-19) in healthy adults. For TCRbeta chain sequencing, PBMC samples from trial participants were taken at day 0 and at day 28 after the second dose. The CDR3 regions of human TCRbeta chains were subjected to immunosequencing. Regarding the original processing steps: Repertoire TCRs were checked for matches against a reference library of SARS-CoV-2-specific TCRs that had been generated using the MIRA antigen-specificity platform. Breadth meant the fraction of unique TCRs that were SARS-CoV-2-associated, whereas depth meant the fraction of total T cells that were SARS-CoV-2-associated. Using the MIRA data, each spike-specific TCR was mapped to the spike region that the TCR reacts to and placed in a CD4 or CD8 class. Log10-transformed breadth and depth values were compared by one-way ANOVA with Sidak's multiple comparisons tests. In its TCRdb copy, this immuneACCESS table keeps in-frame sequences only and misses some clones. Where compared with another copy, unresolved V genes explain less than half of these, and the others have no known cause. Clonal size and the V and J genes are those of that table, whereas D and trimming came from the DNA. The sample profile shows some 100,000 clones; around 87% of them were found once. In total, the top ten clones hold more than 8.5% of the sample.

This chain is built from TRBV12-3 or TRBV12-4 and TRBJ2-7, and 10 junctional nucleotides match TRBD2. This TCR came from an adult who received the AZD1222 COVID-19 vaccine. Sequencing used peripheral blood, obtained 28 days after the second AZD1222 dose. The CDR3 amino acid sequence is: CASSSSGGARQYF. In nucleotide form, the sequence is TGTGCCAGCAGTTCCAGCGGGGGGGCAAGGCAGTACTTC.